Presented here are 8 T cell receptor beta chains from one specimen sequenced in a study of shared clonotypes between healthy human individuals. Method: immunoSEQ multiplex PCR; TCRdb's copy keeps in-frame clones and lacks some. The sample includes about 480,000 clones, roughly 85% seen only once; the top ten take roughly an eighth. Specimen: PBMCs. The receptors stem from a middle-aged woman in good health. Some clones in this sample may be carry-over from other donors' samples.

The chain is built from TRBV19 and TRBJ2-1, with D uncertain. From germline, CDR1 is LNHDA and CDR2 SQIVND (reference sequence). This CDR3 has 15 amino acids. V lost 5 bases, J lost 0 bases, and 11 bases lay in between. The CDR3 is CASSARSSSYNEQFF. The CDR3 nucleotides read TGTGCCAGTAGTGCCCGATCGAGCTCCTACAATGAGCAGTTCTTC.

The gene calls are TRBV6-1 and TRBJ2-1; TRBD2 matches at 11 bases. V shed 6 bases, J shed 8 bases, and the junction held 9 bases outside the gene matches. Germline values: CDR1 MNHNS, CDR2 SASEGT. The CDR3 loop spans 15 amino acids. This chain's CDR3 is CASRDSGRVRDEQFF. The CDR3 coding sequence is TGTGCCAGCAGAGATAGCGGGAGGGTCCGGGATGAGCAGTTCTTC.

The J gene is TRBJ2-1, the V gene TRBV10-3; 9 bases match TRBD2. Germline V CDR1 and CDR2: ENHRY, SYGVKD. This CDR3 spans 14 amino acids. The V segment lost 10 bases and the J segment 3 bases; nucleotides outside the gene matches: 7. The CDR3 protein is CASLSSGIYNEQFF. As DNA, the CDR3 is TGTGCCAGCCTCTCTAGCGGGATCTACAATGAGCAGTTCTTC.

The chain combines TRBV5-1 with TRBJ2-5; 10 bases are shared with TRBD2. The CDR3 totals 16 residues. Germline CDR1 SGHRS, CDR2 YFSETQ. Trimming at V came to 0 bases and at J to 3 bases, leaving 5 bases not matched to a gene. The CDR3, as DNA: TGCGCCAGCAGCTTGGTGCCTAGCGGGGGCGAAGAGACCCAGTACTTC. Translating gives CASSLVPSGGEETQYF.

The chain links TRBV29-1 to TRBJ2-7; 12 nucleotides match TRBD1. The CDR3 has 13 residues. The J segment lost 5 bases and the V segment lost 6 bases, leaving 5 bases of the junction unmatched. Per the germline V gene, CDR1 is SQVTM and CDR2 is ANQGSEA. The CDR3 bases are TGCAGCGTCGCGGGGACAGGGGGCGACGAGCAGTACTTC. Protein: CSVAGTGGDEQYF.

The rearrangement links TRBV28 to TRBJ2-7; D is uncertain. Germline CDR1 and CDR2: MDHEN and SYDVKM. The V end lost 5 bases, the J end lost 0 bases, and 5 bases lay between the germline ends. CDR3 length: 12 residues. As DNA, the CDR3 is TGTGCCAGCAGTGCCCCCTCCTACGAGCAGTACTTC. Translation: CASSAPSYEQYF.

The V and J genes are TRBV21-1 and TRBJ1-1. TRBV21-1 is termed a pseudogene. The CDR3 has 17 residues. The CDR3 protein is CASSKGAGEALNTEAFF. The DNA for the CDR3 is TGTGCCAGCAGCAAAGGGGCAGGGGAGGCCCTGAACACTGAAGCTTTCTTT.

V and J are TRBV19 and TRBJ1-4; D unclear. Trimming left V 9 bases short and J 4 bases short, with 6 bases between. Looked up from germline, CDR1 is LNHDA and CDR2 is SQIVND (reference sequence). This CDR3 comprises 11 residues. The chain's CDR3 is CASARNEKLFF. Written as DNA, the CDR3 is TGTGCCAGCGCCCGTAATGAAAAACTGTTTTTT.